The 9 T cell receptor beta chains below were found in one sample sequenced in a study of T cells in localized non-small cell lung cancer (dated by TCRdb to 2020 to 2022). The library was generated by the immunoSEQ multiplex PCR assay. TCRdb holds this immuneACCESS table with in-frame rearrangements only. Some clones are missing; in checked studies, unresolved V genes explain under half, and the rest has no known cause. In all, the sample holds 1,200 or so clones, and approximately 23% of those were seen once. Clones ranked in the top ten supply approximately 15% of the sample. This material consisted of normal lung tissue next to the tumor, taken before any cancer treatment. The receptor source for this set is a female donor of 60 years or more with stage I squamous cell lung carcinoma.

This clone was found a few times. The chain combines TRBV5-3 with TRBJ2-7; 10 bases agree with TRBD1. TRBV5-3 is classed as an ORF, of uncertain function. The CDR3 has 21 amino acids. V lost 0 bases, J lost 2 bases, and 20 bases stayed unmatched. CDR3 in amino acids: CARSLVSGGQGIVRGTYEQYF. CDR3 coding DNA: TGTGCCAGAAGCTTGGTGAGTGGGGGACAGGGGATAGTAAGAGGGACCTACGAGCAGTACTTC.

The CDR3 loop reads CASNRGSFLEQYF. DNA for the CDR3: TGCGCCAGCAACCGCGGGTCCTTTCTGGAGCAGTACTTC. The gene calls are TRBV23-1 and TRBJ2-7; possibly TRBD2 for D (5 bases). TRBV23-1 counts as an open reading frame of uncertain function. This CDR3 spans 13 amino acids. V lost 7 bases to trimming and J lost 7 bases, with 17 bases between them.

The chain is built from TRBV30 and TRBJ2-1, with 8 bases aligning to TRBD2. CDR1 and CDR2 (germline): GTSNPN, SVGIG (reference sequence). V lost 4 bases to trimming and J lost 13 bases; unmatched junction nucleotides: 12. CDR3 length: 13 amino acids. The CDR3 loop is CAWTSGTRIAQFF. The DNA of the CDR3 is TGTGCCTGGACCTCCGGGACTAGGATCGCTCAGTTCTTC.

J is TRBJ2-7 and V is TRBV30; 7 bases line up with TRBD2. The germline CDR1 and CDR2 sequences are GTSNPN and SVGIG (reference sequence). The CDR3 contains 14 residues. With V trimmed by 4 bases and J by 3 bases, 9 bases remained unmatched. The CDR3: CAWKPLGGSYEQYF. The DNA of the CDR3 is TGTGCCTGGAAACCGCTTGGCGGGAGCTACGAGCAGTACTTC.

This clone is medium-sized in the sample. The chain uses TRBV11-3 and TRBJ2-7; D not resolved. V gave up 1 base and J gave up 2 bases, with 12 bases separating them. The germline gives CDR1 SGHNT, CDR2 YENEEA. The CDR3 sequence is 15 residues long. CDR3 residues: CASSLGIGSAYEQYF. The CDR3 DNA is TGTGCCAGCAGCTTAGGTATCGGTTCAGCCTACGAGCAGTACTTC.

In this sample, this clone turned up a few times. The chain employs TRBV19 and TRBJ1-3; D possibly corresponds to TRBD1 (5 bases). CDR1 LNHDA and CDR2 SQIVND come from the germline V gene (reference sequence). The ends were cut back, 6 bases at V and 11 bases at J, with 11 bases in the middle. CDR3 length: 11 amino acids. The CDR3 reads CASSAAGPIYF. As DNA, the CDR3 is TGTGCCAGTAGCGCCGCAGGGCCCATATATTTT.

Judged by abundance, this clone is large. The chain carries TRBV6-8 and TRBJ2-1, with TRBD1 matching over 8 bases. Germline V gives CDR1 MNHGY, CDR2 SAAAGT. This CDR3 has 17 amino acids. The V segment lost 0 bases and the J segment 7 bases; nucleotides outside the gene matches: 11. The CDR3 spells CASSYSEAGGVRNEQFF. In DNA form, the CDR3 reads TGTGCCAGCAGTTACTCCGAGGCAGGGGGCGTAAGGAATGAGCAGTTCTTC.

This clone turned up a few times. V usage is TRBV18 and J usage is TRBJ2-1, with 10 bases lining up with TRBD1. CDR3 size: 17 residues. Unmatched junction bases numbered 8, after V lost 1 base and J lost 5 bases. From germline, CDR1 is KGHSH and CDR2 LQKENI. The DNA for the CDR3 is TGTGCCAGCTCACCACTACCGGGACAGGGGAACCACAATGAGCAGTTCTTC. Amino acids: CASSPLPGQGNHNEQFF.

The chain has TRBV2 and TRBJ2-7, with 8 positions matching TRBD1. Germline CDR1 reads SNHLY; CDR2 reads FYNNEI. The CDR3 totals 12 residues. The V gene end was trimmed by 7 bases and the J gene end by 5 bases; junction bases not matched to a gene: 4. The CDR3 bases are TGTGCCAGCATGGTCAGGGGGCACGAGCAGTACTTC. Translated, it gives CASMVRGHEQYF.